This T cell receptor (beta chain) was identified in a study of T-cell reconstitution after alpha-beta-depleted transplantation in children. Unique molecular identifiers featured in how the TCRbeta library was prepared. TCRdb re-derived calls from the PCR reads in MiXCR, one entry per CDR3 protein. Of a few hundred thousand distinct CDR3 sequences in the sample, 10% are singletons; the top ten hold less than 2.5%. V was pared by 5 bases and J by 6 bases, with 12 bases of the junction left unmatched. This CDR3 is built from 15 residues. The V gene's germline CDR1 is SGHTA and CDR2 FQGNSA. This clonotype was detected many times.

The sequences come from PBMCs from the stem cell graft donor, collected from the stem cell graft. The gene calls are TRBV7-2 and TRBJ2-7; 8 bases match TRBD1. The TCR sequence derives from a human donor who donated a stem cell graft to a child with acute lymphoblastic leukemia. The CDR3 coding sequence is TGTGCCAGCAGCCTCGGACAGGGATGGTCGGGCGAGCAGTACTTC. Encoded protein: CASSLGQGWSGEQYF.